Reported below is one T cell receptor (beta chain). Deep sequencing aimed at 1 in 200,000 to 1 in 1 million T cells' resolution. Generated by immunoSEQ multiplex PCR, the TCRdb table keeps only in-frame clones and is missing some. The sample records about 29,000 clones, about three quarters being singletons. This entry comes from a study of cytotoxic CD8 clonotypes in ibrutinib-treated CLL. The receptor was derived from a human donor with chronic lymphocytic leukemia. The source was PBMCs, collected after 36 months of ibrutinib treatment.

CDR3 loop: CASSLDGVGYTF. The CDR3 region has the DNA TGTGCCAGCAGCTTAGATGGGGTGGGCTACACCTTC. This chain joins TRBV7-9 and TRBJ1-2; D is undetermined. The CDR3 consists of 12 residues. V was shortened by 1 base and J by 8 bases, with 8 bases between the two germline ends. Germline V gene data show CDR1 as SEHNR and CDR2 as FQNEAQ (reference sequence).